This T cell receptor beta chain stems from a study of blood T cell repertoires in COVID-19 (dated by TCRdb to 2019 to 2021). About the full investigation: Samples covering the acute and convalescent phases of COVID-19 were provided by collaborators in the United States, Italy and Spain. The repertoires were released in a freely available public database meant as a resource for research on the immune response to SARS-CoV-2. Subjects who had been exposed to COVID-19, were actively infected with it, or had recovered from it provided the deeply sampled blood TCRbeta repertoires that made up the dataset. HLA class I and class II types, where available, came from metadata supplied by the sample provider rather than from assay-based typing. Samples came from the ongoing ImmuneRACE study (first 160 participants) plus 1,254 subjects from 6 global collaborators. The prospective study material was composed of cDNA or gDNA derived from T cells, B-cell-depleted T cells, or PBMCs. The sample metadata nearly always contained a de-identified subject ID, COVID-19 status, age in years and sex. Results the study describes overall, beyond this receptor: How much clinical and demographic metadata was included differed by source and by participant, and the metadata was provided uncurated.

V is pruned by 6 bases and J by 5 bases, leaving 18 bases of the junction without a gene match. The CDR3 holds 17 amino acids from the cysteine to the phenylalanine. Just CDR3 DNA is preserved here, 51 bases in frame from base 1. The germline V gene encodes CDR1 LNHDA and CDR2 SQIVND (reference sequence). TCRbeta CDR3 regions were amplified from genomic DNA by means of the immunoSEQ Assay, a bias-controlled multiplex PCR. As for the authors' bioinformatics: The number of nucleated cells in each sample was estimated from the amplification of reference gene primers within the assay. To quantify the absolute abundance of each unique TCRbeta CDR3 rearrangement, sequence reads were collapsed and filtered. For each sample, productive Simpson clonality was calculated as the square root of Simpson's diversity index over productive rearrangements. TCRdb limited this immuneACCESS table to in-frame rearrangements with V and J called. A share of clones is missing; checked studies link under half to unresolved V genes, and the rest is unexplained. V and J calls and clone size are copied from that table; D and trimming were computed from the DNA. This sample lists about 260,000 clones; approximately 88% were detected once. 0.95% to 1.5% of the sample is held by the ten biggest clonotypes.

Concerning this clone itself: Its target antigen remains unknown. No base quality information exists; no much larger clone differs at one position.

Enrolling through a virtual design, the prospective study's participants ranged in age from roughly 18 to 95 years and lived across some 23 United States geographic areas. In the prospective study, participants were assigned to cohorts based on the clinical history participants reported in a screening survey and a study questionnaire. Mobile phlebotomists in the prospective study collected whole blood, serum and a nasopharyngeal or oropharyngeal swab from every participant. Additional blood draws and questionnaires over a roughly two-month period could optionally be provided by prospective study participants. Before DNA extraction, blood samples from the prospective study were shipped at room temperature or frozen.

This clonotype was sampled from a woman aged 40 to 50 with acute COVID-19. The sequenced sample was PBMCs or T cells enriched from blood (not recorded which). The sequence joins TRBV19 to TRBJ2-5, with 7 central nucleotides matching TRBD1. Here is the DNA: TGTGCCAGTAGCCCATCGGTTCAGACAGGGAATTGGGAGACCCAGTACTTC. This codes for CASSPSVQTGNWETQYF.